This T cell receptor (beta chain) was sequenced in a study of prognosis after radiotherapy for stage I lung cancer. At the level of the study: All of the enrolled patients had stage I non-small cell lung cancer, and they joined between April 2018 and January 2019.

Peripheral blood, approximately 6 milliliters per draw, was collected at each of two time points. The CDR3 runs to 15 residues. V was cut by 4 bases and J by 8 bases, with 20 bases left in between. CDR1 MNHEY and CDR2 SMNVEV come from the germline V gene (reference sequence). About this clonotype itself: Its antigen remains unknown.

TCR beta CDR3 was amplified from genomic DNA by two-round multiplex PCR. The use of primers specific to each TRBV and TRBJ gene characterized first-round PCR. TCRdb analysed the multiplex PCR reads with MiXCR anew, one entry per CDR3 protein. The sample comprises 24,000 or so distinct CDR3 sequences, 40% of which are singletons, and around a fifth rests with the top ten. General study findings and limits: As reported, TRBV and TRBJ gene usage differed between patients who had metastases and those who did not. It was in patients who developed distant metastases that Shannon entropy after stereotactic body radiation therapy was lower.

The clonotype was recovered from a donor at least 50 years old with non-small cell lung cancer. This specimen consisted of PBMCs, obtained before or after stereotactic body radiation therapy (not recorded which). The chain joins TRBV27 to TRBJ2-5; D remains ambiguous. In DNA form, the CDR3 reads TGTGCCAGCAGTTCCTGTACGGTACAGAAAGTTACCCAGTACTTC. Translated, it gives CASSSCTVQKVTQYF.